This TCR beta chain came from a study of T cell responses to AZD1222 COVID-19 vaccine. Study-wide findings and caveats: There were vaccine-associated CD4 TCRs across spike, dominant at 160-218 and 743-854. Donors, mostly white British, included more females; clonal diversity was possibly underestimated.

A remark on this clone: No antigen is known for it.

Profiling relied on immunoSEQ multiplex PCR, and the TCRdb table lists in-frame clones only, not all of them. This table has approximately 93,000 clones, 75% to 90% appearing once. The CDR3 has 14 amino acids. Germline V gene lookup returns CDR1 MNHEY and CDR2 SMNVEV (reference sequence). Trimming pared 5 bases from V and 6 bases from J, leaving 14 bases between. The material was peripheral blood, obtained 28 days after the second AZD1222 dose. The TCR comes from an adult who received the AZD1222 COVID-19 vaccine. The chain has TRBV27 and TRBJ1-5; weak D call: TRBD1 (6 bases). For the CDR3, the DNA is TGTGCCAGCAGTCTGTGGGGGGCCGCTCAGCCCCAGCATTTT. It encodes CASSLWGAAQPQHF.